The 20 T cell receptor beta chains listed next were all sequenced from one sample in a study of T cell clonotyping in hematopoietic cell transplantation. Data came from immunoSEQ multiplex PCR; TCRdb stores just in-frame clones and leaves some out. This sample has over a thousand clones, with around 49% found just once. The sample here was PBMCs, taken 180 days after allogeneic stem cell transplant. The receptors stem from a male patient aged 45 to 59 who had an allogeneic stem cell transplant from an unrelated donor, so T cells may come from the graft donor. Some clones in this sample may be carry-over from other donors' samples.

V gene TRBV25-1 combines with J gene TRBJ2-3, with TRBD2 matching over 7 bases. V trimming: 4 bases; J trimming: 5 bases; junction bases outside the gene matches: 6. The CDR3 consists of 14 residues. Germline CDR1 reads MGHDK; CDR2 reads SYGVNS. The CDR3 DNA follows: TGTGCCAGCAGTGCAGCGGGAACTATAGATACGCAGTATTTT. It is translated as CASSAAGTIDTQYF. Full variable domain (remainder filled in from reference TRBV25-1 and TRBJ2-3): EADIYQTPRYLVIGTGKKITLECSQTMGHDKMYWYQQDPGMELHLIHYSYGVNSTEKGDLSSESTVSRIRTEHFPLTLESARPSHTSQYLCASSAAGTIDTQYFGPGTRLTVL.

V usage is TRBV5-8 and J usage is TRBJ2-5; D unresolved. The CDR3 runs 12 residues. Germline CDR1 SGHTS, CDR2 YDEGEE. V lost 1 base and J lost 5, with 6 bases in between. CDR3 nucleotides: TGTGCCAGCAGCTTGCTTGGGGAGACCCAGTACTTC. This codes for CASSLLGETQYF.

The gene calls are TRBV5-1 and TRBJ2-3, with 7 bases fitting TRBD1. The germline CDR1 and CDR2 sequences are SGHRS and YFSETQ. The V segment lost 1 base and the J segment 2 bases; nucleotides outside the gene matches: 4. The CDR3 has 15 residues. The CDR3, as DNA: TGCGCCAGCAGCTTGATAGGACAGGACACAGATACGCAGTATTTT. It translates to CASSLIGQDTDTQYF. The full variable domain, completed using reference TRBV5-1 and TRBJ2-3, is KAGVTQTPRYLIKTRGQQVTLSCSPISGHRSVSWYQQTPGQGLQFLFEYFSETQRNKGNFPGRFSGRQFSNSRSEMNVSTLELGDSALYLCASSLIGQDTDTQYFGPGTRLTVL.

The rearrangement links TRBV30 to TRBJ1-5, with TRBD1 matching over 7 bases. CDR1 is GTSNPN and CDR2 is SVGIG in the germline V gene (reference sequence). The CDR3 totals 13 residues. V gave up 2 bases and J gave up 4 bases; unmatched junction bases: 2. CDR3 coding DNA: TGTGCCTGGAGTCCAGGGGGTAATCAGCCCCAGCATTTT. Translating gives CAWSPGGNQPQHF.

Only a few counts were recorded for this clone. The chain joins TRBV15 to TRBJ2-7, with 8 positions matching TRBD1. Germline CDR1 LNHNV, CDR2 YYDKDF (reference sequence). V lost 1 base and J lost 1; bases outside the gene matches: 0. CDR3 length: 14 residues. The CDR3 reads CATSRGTGSYEQYF. The DNA for the CDR3 is TGTGCCACCAGCAGAGGGACAGGGTCCTACGAGCAGTACTTC.

This clone was observed a handful of times. This CDR3 reads CAWSGWDTNYGYTF. The CDR3 region has the DNA TGTGCCTGGAGTGGGTGGGACACTAACTATGGCTACACCTTC. This chain joins TRBV30 and TRBJ1-2; possibly TRBD1 for D (6 bases). Germline CDR1 reads GTSNPN; CDR2 reads SVGIG (reference sequence). Deletions cut 1 base from V and 0 bases from J, with 9 bases between. The CDR3 is 14 residues long.

This clone has a handful of counts. V gene TRBV4-1 combines with J gene TRBJ2-7; TRBD2 matches at 11 bases. Germline values: CDR1 MGHRA, CDR2 YSYEKL. V lost 3 bases to trimming and J lost 1 base; unmatched junction nucleotides: 2. The CDR3 is 15 amino acids. For the CDR3, the DNA is TGCGCCAGCAGCCACCTAGCGGGGGGTTCCTACGAGCAGTACTTC. It specifies CASSHLAGGSYEQYF.

This chain joins TRBV9 and TRBJ1-5; weak D call: TRBD1 (6 bases). The germline V gene encodes CDR1 SGDLS and CDR2 YYNGEE. The CDR3 has 16 amino acids. Trimming removed 4 bases from V and 0 bases from J, with 14 bases in between. In DNA form, the CDR3 reads TGTGCCAGCAGCTCAGGAGGGACAAATAGCAATCAGCCCCAGCATTTT. Residues: CASSSGGTNSNQPQHF. Combining the CDR3 with reference TRBV9 and TRBJ1-5 gives the whole variable domain DSGVTQTPKHLITATGQRVTLRCSPRSGDLSVYWYQQSLDQGLQFLIQYYNGEERAKGNILERFSAQQFPDLHSELNLSSLELGDSALYFCASSSGGTNSNQPQHFGDGTRLSIL.

V gene TRBV30 combines with J gene TRBJ1-2, with D tentatively TRBD1 (5 bases). The CDR3 contains 14 residues. The germline V gene has CDR1 GTSNPN and CDR2 SVGIG (reference sequence). V was shortened by 4 bases and J by 0 bases, with 12 bases between the two germline ends. The CDR3 sequence is CAWKQTDTNYGYTF. CDR3 nucleotide sequence: TGTGCCTGGAAACAGACAGACACTAACTATGGCTACACCTTC. Full variable domain (rest looked up from reference TRBV30 and TRBJ1-2): SQTIHQWPATLVQPVGSPLSLECTVEGTSNPNLYWYRQAAGRGLQLLFYSVGIGQISSEVPQNLSASRPQDRQFILSSKKLLLSDSGFYLCAWKQTDTNYGYTFGSGTRLTVV.

This chain uses TRBV6-5 with TRBJ1-5, with D possibly matching TRBD1 (6 bases). V dropped 3 bases and J dropped 4 bases, with 13 bases sitting between them. This CDR3 is built from 15 residues. Per the germline V gene, CDR1 is MNHEY and CDR2 is SVGAGI. In DNA, the CDR3 is TGTGCCAGCAGTTATTCCCGACAGGATAATCAGCCCCAGCATTTT. This sequence encodes CASSYSRQDNQPQHF.

This rearrangement joins TRBV30 to TRBJ2-7, with 8 bases fitting TRBD2. Germline CDR1 reads GTSNPN; CDR2 reads SVGIG (reference sequence). J lost 3 bases, V lost 0 bases, and 7 bases had no gene match. This CDR3 has 15 amino acids. The CDR3 spells CAWSVGSGTYYEQYF. The CDR3 bases are TGTGCCTGGAGTGTTGGTAGCGGGACGTACTACGAGCAGTACTTC.

Worth noting for this clone: One end of the junction does not line up with germline, which may come from a read error. The rearrangement uses TRBV30 and TRBJ1-6, with a possible D match to TRBD1 (5 bases). The germline V gene encodes CDR1 GTSNPN and CDR2 SVGIG (reference sequence). The CDR3 loop spans 15 amino acids. The CDR3 DNA reads TGTGCCTGGAGTGATGGAGGGACTTATAATTCGCCCCTCCACTTT. Protein product: CAWSDGGTYNSPLHF.

This chain links TRBV2 with TRBJ1-2; D is uncertain. Germline V gene lookup returns CDR1 SNHLY and CDR2 FYNNEI. The V gene lost 6 bases and the J gene lost 1 base, with 9 bases spanning the gap. CDR3 length: 13 residues. This CDR3 reads CASSVTDNYGYTF. The CDR3 DNA follows: TGTGCCAGCAGCGTGACGGATAACTATGGCTACACCTTC.

This clone was observed a few times. The V and J genes are TRBV7-2 and TRBJ1-6, with a weak D call TRBD1 (6 bases). Germline V gives CDR1 SGHTA, CDR2 FQGNSA. The CDR3 has 13 amino acids. V was cut by 7 bases and J by 10 bases, with 14 bases left in between. The DNA of the CDR3 is TGTGCCAGCACGAATACAGGGAACTCACCCCTCCACTTT. Residues: CASTNTGNSPLHF. Based on the CDR3 plus reference TRBV7-2 and TRBJ1-6, the full variable domain is GAGVSQSPSNKVTEKGKDVELRCDPISGHTALYWYRQSLGQGLEFLIYFQGNSAPDKSGLPSDRFSAERTGGSVSTLTIQRTQQEDSAVYLCASTNTGNSPLHFGNGTRLTVT.

CDR3 coding DNA: TGTGCCAGCACCCGACAGGAAACTGATGGCTACACCTTC. It specifies CASTRQETDGYTF. V is TRBV7-2 and J is TRBJ1-2; TRBD1 might be the D (6 bases). The CDR3 runs to 13 residues. Germline CDR1 reads SGHTA; CDR2 reads FQGNSA. Trimming pared 7 bases from V and 6 bases from J, leaving 15 bases between.

The chain combines TRBV30 with TRBJ2-1; D call uncertain. Germline values: CDR1 GTSNPN, CDR2 SVGIG (reference sequence). CDR3 length: 11 amino acids. The V end was cut by 5 bases, the J end by 4 bases, with 6 bases between. CDR3 in amino acids: CAWWRYNEQFF. The DNA of the CDR3 is TGTGCCTGGTGGAGATACAATGAGCAGTTCTTC.

This chain joins TRBV9 and TRBJ1-3; no reliable D call. This CDR3 has 14 amino acids. The V gene lost 4 bases and the J gene lost 2 bases, with 10 bases spanning the gap. Germline V CDR1 and CDR2: SGDLS, YYNGEE. CDR3 sequence reads: CASSPGGAGNTIYF. The CDR3, as DNA: TGTGCCAGCAGCCCCGGCGGGGCTGGAAACACCATATATTTT.

Only a few counts were recorded for this clone. The chain couples TRBV5-5 to TRBJ2-5; D is ambiguous. Trimming left V 2 bases short and J 5 bases short, with 13 bases between. Germline CDR1 reads SGHKS; CDR2 reads YYEKEE (reference sequence). CDR3 length equals 14 residues. The CDR3 nucleotides read TGTGCCAGCAGCTTATGGGGTGATGTTGAGACCCAGTACTTC. It yields the protein CASSLWGDVETQYF.

This clone was observed once. The rearrangement joins TRBV30 to TRBJ1-2; tentatively, D is TRBD1 (6 bases). In germline, CDR1 is GTSNPN, CDR2 SVGIG (reference sequence). The CDR3 runs to 13 residues. V lost 7 bases and J 8 bases, leaving 20 bases between the germline ends. CDR3 in DNA: TGTGCCTCCAAAATGGGGGCCGCGGGAGGCTACACCTTC. Translated: CASKMGAAGGYTF.

This clone was picked up a small number of times. This chain uses TRBV7-6 with TRBJ2-7; 7 positions match TRBD2. The germline gives CDR1 SGHVS, CDR2 FNYEAQ. This CDR3 is built from 14 residues. V lost 5 bases and J lost 3; bases outside the gene matches: 7. The CDR3 region has the DNA TGTGCCAGCAGCCACGCGGGGGAAGGCTACGAGCAGTACTTC. As protein: CASSHAGEGYEQYF. Filled out from reference TRBV7-6 and TRBJ2-7, the complete variable domain reads GAGVSQSPRYKVTKRGQDVALRCDPISGHVSLYWYRQALGQGPEFLTYFNYEAQQDKSGLPNDRFSAERPEGSISTLTIQRTEQRDSAMYRCASSHAGEGYEQYFGPGTRLTVT.